These 10 T cell receptor beta chains came from one sample sequenced in a study of cytomegalovirus exposure and HLA in healthy donors. Researchers ran the PCR with 60 Vbeta and 13 Jbeta primers. The protocol was immunoSEQ multiplex PCR, while the TCRdb copy is restricted to in-frame clones and leaves out a portion. The sample records about 84,000 clones, 63% being singletons. The specimen sequenced was PBMCs. These receptors were collected from a middle-aged woman in good health and CMV-seropositive.

The table lists this clone with a count of one. The V and J genes are TRBV9 and TRBJ2-3, with D perhaps TRBD2 (6 bases). Germline CDR1 and CDR2: SGDLS and YYNGEE. The CDR3 contains 14 residues. V was trimmed by 2 bases and J by 5 bases, leaving 12 bases between them. The CDR3 nucleotides are TGTGCCAGCAGCGTCCACGGGAGCCAAGATACGCAGTATTTT. As protein: CASSVHGSQDTQYF.

This clone was observed a few times. The V gene is TRBV6-1, the J gene TRBJ1-2, with no clear D. CDR1 is MNHNS, CDR2 SASEGT, per germline. The CDR3 has 13 residues. With 3 bases removed from V and 5 bases from J, the gap between germline ends came to 10 bases. In DNA, the CDR3 is TGTGCCAGCAGTGACGCCTACAGATATGGCTACACCTTC. As protein: CASSDAYRYGYTF.

This clone occurred once. V is TRBV15 and J is TRBJ2-1, with D uncertain. Germline lookup yields CDR1 LNHNV and CDR2 YYDKDF (reference sequence). The CDR3 totals 18 residues. With 5 bases removed from V and 6 bases from J, the gap between germline ends came to 26 bases. CDR3: CATSSDRVSSWATNEQFF. CDR3 nucleotides: TGTGCCACCAGCTCCGATCGCGTGTCGAGCTGGGCTACCAATGAGCAGTTCTTC.

This chain joins TRBV18 and TRBJ1-1; the match to TRBD1 covers 8 bases. CDR3 length equals 14 residues. Germline V gene sequence: CDR1 KGHSH, CDR2 LQKENI. Losses at the gene ends were 4 bases for V and 6 bases for J; bases not matched to a gene: 7. Written as DNA, the CDR3 is TGTGCCAGCTCACTAAAGACAGGGGTGGCTGAAGCTTTCTTT. Its protein product is CASSLKTGVAEAFF. Drawing the rest from reference TRBV18 and TRBJ1-1, the complete variable domain is NAGVMQNPRHLVRRRGQEARLRCSPMKGHSHVYWYRQLPEEGLKFMVYLQKENIIDESGMPKERFSAEFPKEGPSILRIQQVVRGDSAAYFCASSLKTGVAEAFFGQGTRLTVV.

V usage is TRBV2 and J usage is TRBJ1-6; D is possibly TRBD1 (5 bases). The germline V gene encodes CDR1 SNHLY and CDR2 FYNNEI. The CDR3 is 13 residues long. The V end lost 3 bases, the J end lost 9 bases, and 9 bases lay between the germline ends. The CDR3 is CASSDLGVSPLHF. The DNA of the CDR3 is TGTGCCAGCAGTGATCTAGGGGTTTCACCCCTCCACTTT. The entire variable domain, with the rest obtained from reference TRBV2 and TRBJ1-6, is as follows: EPEVTQTPSHQVTQMGQEVILRCVPISNHLYFYWYRQILGQKVEFLVSFYNNEISEKSEIFDDQFSVERPDGSNFTLKIRSTKLEDSAMYFCASSDLGVSPLHFGNGTRLTVT.

The chain links TRBV6-5 to TRBJ2-2; no firm D call. CDR3 length equals 15 residues. V lost 0 bases, J lost 5 bases, and 10 bases lay in between. The germline gives CDR1 MNHEY, CDR2 SVGAGI. CDR3 DNA sequence: TGTGCCAGCAGTTACTCTGACACATTGACCGGGGAGCTGTTTTTT. Protein product: CASSYSDTLTGELFF.

V and J are TRBV9 and TRBJ2-7, with TRBD1 identical over 12 bases. Germline lookup yields CDR1 SGDLS and CDR2 YYNGEE. V dropped 4 bases and J dropped 7; count of bases not matched to a gene: 9. The CDR3 has 15 amino acids. The CDR3, as DNA: TGTGCCAGCAGCTTGGGGGGACAGGGGGCGGAGGAGCAGTACTTC. Translation: CASSLGGQGAEEQYF.

The chain employs TRBV7-2 and TRBJ1-1, with D possibly being TRBD1 (5 bases). Germline CDR1 reads SGHTA; CDR2 reads FQGNSA. Trimming took 5 bases from V and 11 from J, leaving 24 bases between them. There are 15 residues in the CDR3. Here the CDR3 DNA reads TGTGCCAGCAGCAGGTGGGGGACTCATCCGCCTGGTGCTTTCTTT. Residues: CASSRWGTHPPGAFF.

This rearrangement joins TRBV5-8 to TRBJ1-2, with D perhaps matching TRBD1 (6 bases). CDR3 length: 15 amino acids. The germline gives CDR1 SGHTS, CDR2 YDEGEE. V was trimmed by 2 bases and J by 4 bases, leaving 15 bases between them. CDR3 DNA: TGTGCCAGCAGCTTAACCTCAGGGGTGGGCTATGGCTACACCTTC. Protein product: CASSLTSGVGYGYTF. Variable domain in full (rest from reference TRBV5-8 and TRBJ1-2): EAGVTQSPTHLIKTRGQQATLRCSPISGHTSVYWYQQALGLGLQFLLWYDEGEERNRGNFPPRFSGRQFPNYSSELNVNALELEDSALYLCASSLTSGVGYGYTFGSGTRLTVV.

The CDR3 DNA reads as TGTGCCACCCGCCTCGGGACACCGATCTCCTACGAGCAGTACTTC. It codes for CATRLGTPISYEQYF. V and J are TRBV6-5 and TRBJ2-7; tentative D call: TRBD1 (6 bases). In germline, CDR1 is MNHEY, CDR2 SVGAGI. V was cut by 10 bases and J by 0 bases, with 19 bases left in between. This CDR3 has 15 amino acids.